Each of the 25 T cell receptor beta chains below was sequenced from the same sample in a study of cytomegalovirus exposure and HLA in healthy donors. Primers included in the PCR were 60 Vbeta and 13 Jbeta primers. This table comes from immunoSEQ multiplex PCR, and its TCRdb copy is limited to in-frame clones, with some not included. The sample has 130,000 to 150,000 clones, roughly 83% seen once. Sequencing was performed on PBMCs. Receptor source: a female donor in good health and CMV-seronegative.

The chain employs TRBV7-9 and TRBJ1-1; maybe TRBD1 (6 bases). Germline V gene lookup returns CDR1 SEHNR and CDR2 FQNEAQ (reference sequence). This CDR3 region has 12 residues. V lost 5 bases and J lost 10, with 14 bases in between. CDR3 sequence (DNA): TGTGCCAGCAGCACACGGGACATTCTAGCTTTCTTT. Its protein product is CASSTRDILAFF.

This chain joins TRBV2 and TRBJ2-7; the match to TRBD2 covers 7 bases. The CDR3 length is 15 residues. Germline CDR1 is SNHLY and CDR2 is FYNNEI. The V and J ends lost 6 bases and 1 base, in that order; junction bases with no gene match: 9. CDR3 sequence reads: CASSLSGGRSYEQYF. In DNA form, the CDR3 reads TGTGCCAGCAGCCTATCCGGGGGGAGGTCCTACGAGCAGTACTTC.

The CDR3 nucleotides read TGCAGCGTTGGGACTGACCAAGAGACCCAGTACTTC. Protein: CSVGTDQETQYF. The chain is built from TRBV29-1 and TRBJ2-5; possible D gene TRBD2, 5 bases. Germline CDR1 is SQVTM and CDR2 is ANQGSEA. CDR3 length equals 12 residues. V lost 4 bases and J 0 bases, leaving 6 bases between the germline ends.

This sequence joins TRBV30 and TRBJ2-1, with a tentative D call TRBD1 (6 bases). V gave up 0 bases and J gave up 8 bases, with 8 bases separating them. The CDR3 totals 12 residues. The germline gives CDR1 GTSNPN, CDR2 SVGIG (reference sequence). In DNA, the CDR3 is TGTGCCTGGAGTGTGGGGGCCCATGAGCAGTTCTTC. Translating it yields CAWSVGAHEQFF.

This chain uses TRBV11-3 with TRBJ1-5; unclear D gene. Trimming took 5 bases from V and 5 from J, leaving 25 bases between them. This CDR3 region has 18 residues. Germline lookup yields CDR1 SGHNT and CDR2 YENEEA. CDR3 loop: CASSPGSPSTSRHQPQHF. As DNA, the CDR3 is TGTGCCAGCAGCCCCGGGTCTCCTTCCACTTCTCGGCATCAGCCCCAGCATTTT. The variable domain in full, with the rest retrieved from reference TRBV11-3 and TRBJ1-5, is EAGVVQSPRYKIIEKKQPVAFWCNPISGHNTLYWYLQNLGQGPELLIRYENEEAVDDSQLPKDRFSAERLKGVDSTLKIQPAELGDSAVYLCASSPGSPSTSRHQPQHFGDGTRLSIL.

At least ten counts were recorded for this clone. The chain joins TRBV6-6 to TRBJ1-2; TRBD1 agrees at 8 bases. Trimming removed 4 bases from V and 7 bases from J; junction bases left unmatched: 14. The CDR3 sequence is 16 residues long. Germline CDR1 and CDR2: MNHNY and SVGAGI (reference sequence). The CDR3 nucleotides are TGTGCCAGCAGTTTCGACGCGGCAGGGGGCCGGAGTGGCTACACCTTC. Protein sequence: CASSFDAAGGRSGYTF.

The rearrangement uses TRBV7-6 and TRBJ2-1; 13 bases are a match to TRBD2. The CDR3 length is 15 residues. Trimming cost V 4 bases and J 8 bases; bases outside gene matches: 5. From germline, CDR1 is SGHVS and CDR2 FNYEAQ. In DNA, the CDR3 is TGTGCCAGCAGCTCCACTAGCGGGGGGGTCGATGAGCAGTTCTTC. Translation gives CASSSTSGGVDEQFF.

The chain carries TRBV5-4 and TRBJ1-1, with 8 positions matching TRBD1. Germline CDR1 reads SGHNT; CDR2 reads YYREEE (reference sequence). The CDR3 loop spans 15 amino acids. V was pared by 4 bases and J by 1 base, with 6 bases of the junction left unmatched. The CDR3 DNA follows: TGTGCCAGCAGCACCCGACAGGGGAGGAACACTGAAGCTTTCTTT. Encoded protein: CASSTRQGRNTEAFF. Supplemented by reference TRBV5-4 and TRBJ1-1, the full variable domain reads ETGVTQSPTHLIKTRGQQVTLRCSSQSGHNTVSWYQQALGQGPQFIFQYYREEENGRGNFPPRFSGLQFPNYSSELNVNALELDDSALYLCASSTRQGRNTEAFFGQGTRLTVV.

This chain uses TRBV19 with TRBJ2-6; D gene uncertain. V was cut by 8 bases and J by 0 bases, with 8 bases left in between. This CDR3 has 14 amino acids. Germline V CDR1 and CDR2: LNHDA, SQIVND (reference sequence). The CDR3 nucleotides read TGTGCCAGTGCTGATAGCTCTGGGGCCAACGTCCTGACTTTC. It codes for CASADSSGANVLTF.

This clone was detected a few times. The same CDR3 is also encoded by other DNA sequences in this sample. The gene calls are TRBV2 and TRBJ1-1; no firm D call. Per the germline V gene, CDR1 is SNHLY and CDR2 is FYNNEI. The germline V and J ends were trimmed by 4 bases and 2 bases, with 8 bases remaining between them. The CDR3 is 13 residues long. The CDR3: CASSVGLNTEAFF. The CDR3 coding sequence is TGTGCCAGCAGTGTCGGGTTAAACACTGAAGCTTTCTTT.

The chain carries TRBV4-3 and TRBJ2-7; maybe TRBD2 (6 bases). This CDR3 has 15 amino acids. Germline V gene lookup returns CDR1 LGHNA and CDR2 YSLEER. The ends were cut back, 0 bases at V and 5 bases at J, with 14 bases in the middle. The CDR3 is CASSQEGGPPHEQYF. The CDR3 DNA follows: TGCGCCAGCAGCCAAGAGGGAGGACCGCCCCACGAGCAGTACTTC.

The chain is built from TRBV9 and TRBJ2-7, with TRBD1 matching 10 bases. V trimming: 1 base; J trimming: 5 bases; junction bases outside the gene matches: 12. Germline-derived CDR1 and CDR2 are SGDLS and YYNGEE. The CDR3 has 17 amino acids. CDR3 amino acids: CASSVTTSPGQGHEQYF. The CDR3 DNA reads TGTGCCAGCAGCGTAACGACCAGCCCGGGACAGGGGCACGAGCAGTACTTC.

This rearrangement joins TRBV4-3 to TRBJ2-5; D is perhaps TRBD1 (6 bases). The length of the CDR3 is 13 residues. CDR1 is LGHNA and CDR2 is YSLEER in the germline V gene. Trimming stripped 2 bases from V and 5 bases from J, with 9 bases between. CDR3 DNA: TGCGCCAGCAGCCAATCCCAGGGGGAGACCCAGTACTTC. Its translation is CASSQSQGETQYF.

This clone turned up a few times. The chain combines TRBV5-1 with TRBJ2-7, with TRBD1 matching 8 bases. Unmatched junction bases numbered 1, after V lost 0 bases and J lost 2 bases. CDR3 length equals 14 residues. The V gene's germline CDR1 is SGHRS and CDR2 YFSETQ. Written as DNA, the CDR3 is TGCGCCAGCAGCTTGGGACAGGGGCCCTACGAGCAGTACTTC. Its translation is CASSLGQGPYEQYF.

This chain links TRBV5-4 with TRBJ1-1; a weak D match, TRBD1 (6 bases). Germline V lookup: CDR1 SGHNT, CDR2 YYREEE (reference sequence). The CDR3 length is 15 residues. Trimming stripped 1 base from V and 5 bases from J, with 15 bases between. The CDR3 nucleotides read TGTGCCAGCAGCTTGTCCCAGGGGAGGGGGACTGAAGCTTTCTTT. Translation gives CASSLSQGRGTEAFF.

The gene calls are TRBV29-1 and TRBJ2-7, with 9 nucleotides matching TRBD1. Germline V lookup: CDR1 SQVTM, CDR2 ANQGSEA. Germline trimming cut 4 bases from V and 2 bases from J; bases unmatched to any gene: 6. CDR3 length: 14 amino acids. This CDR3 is CSVVGTGLPYEQYF. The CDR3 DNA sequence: TGCAGCGTTGTCGGGACAGGGCTACCCTACGAGCAGTACTTC.

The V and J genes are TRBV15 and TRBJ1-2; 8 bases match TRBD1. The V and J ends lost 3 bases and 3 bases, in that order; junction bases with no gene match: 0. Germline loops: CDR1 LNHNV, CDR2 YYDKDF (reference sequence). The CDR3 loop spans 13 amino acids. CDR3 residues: CATSRDRDYGYTF. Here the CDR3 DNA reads TGTGCCACCAGCAGGGACAGGGACTATGGCTACACCTTC.

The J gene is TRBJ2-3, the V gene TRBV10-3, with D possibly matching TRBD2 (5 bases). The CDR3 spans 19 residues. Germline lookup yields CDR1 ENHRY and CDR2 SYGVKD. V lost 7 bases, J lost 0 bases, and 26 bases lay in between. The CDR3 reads CAINGEGERTLPSTDTQYF. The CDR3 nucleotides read TGTGCCATCAATGGAGAAGGAGAGCGGACGCTCCCTAGCACAGATACGCAGTATTTT.

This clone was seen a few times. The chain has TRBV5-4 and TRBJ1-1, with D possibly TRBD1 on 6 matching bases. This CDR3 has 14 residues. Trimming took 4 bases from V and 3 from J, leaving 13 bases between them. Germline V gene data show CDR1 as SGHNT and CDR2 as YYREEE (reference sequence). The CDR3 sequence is CASSPQGADTEAFF. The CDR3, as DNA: TGTGCCAGCAGCCCACAGGGAGCGGACACTGAAGCTTTCTTT.

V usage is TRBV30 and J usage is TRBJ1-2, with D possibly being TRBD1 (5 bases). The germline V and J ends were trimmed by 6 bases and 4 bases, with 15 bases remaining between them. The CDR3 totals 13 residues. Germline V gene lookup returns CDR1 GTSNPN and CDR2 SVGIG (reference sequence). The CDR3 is CACRITGVYGYTF. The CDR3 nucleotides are TGTGCCTGCCGTATAACAGGCGTCTATGGCTACACCTTC.

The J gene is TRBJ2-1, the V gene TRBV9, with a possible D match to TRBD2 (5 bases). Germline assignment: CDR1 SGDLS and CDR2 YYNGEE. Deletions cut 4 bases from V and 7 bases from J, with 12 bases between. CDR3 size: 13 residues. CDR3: CASSPPPGNEQFF. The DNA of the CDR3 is TGTGCCAGCAGCCCCCCCCCGGGAAATGAGCAGTTCTTC.

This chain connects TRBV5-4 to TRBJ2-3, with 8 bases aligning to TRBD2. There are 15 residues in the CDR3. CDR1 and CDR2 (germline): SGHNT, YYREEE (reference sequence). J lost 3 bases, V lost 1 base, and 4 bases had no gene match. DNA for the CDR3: TGTGCCAGCAGCTTGTCGGGGGGGCTAACAGATACGCAGTATTTT. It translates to CASSLSGGLTDTQYF. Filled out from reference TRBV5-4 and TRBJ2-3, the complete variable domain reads ETGVTQSPTHLIKTRGQQVTLRCSSQSGHNTVSWYQQALGQGPQFIFQYYREEENGRGNFPPRFSGLQFPNYSSELNVNALELDDSALYLCASSLSGGLTDTQYFGPGTRLTVL.

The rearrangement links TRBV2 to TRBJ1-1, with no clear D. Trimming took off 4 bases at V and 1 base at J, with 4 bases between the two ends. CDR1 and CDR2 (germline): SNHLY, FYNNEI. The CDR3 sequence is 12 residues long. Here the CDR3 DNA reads TGTGCCAGCAGTGCCTGGAACACTGAAGCTTTCTTT. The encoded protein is CASSAWNTEAFF.

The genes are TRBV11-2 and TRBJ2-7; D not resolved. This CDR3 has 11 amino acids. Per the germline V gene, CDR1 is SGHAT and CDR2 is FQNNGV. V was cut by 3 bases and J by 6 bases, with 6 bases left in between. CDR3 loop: CASSFGSEQYF. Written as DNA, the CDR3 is TGTGCCAGCAGCTTTGGCTCCGAGCAGTACTTC.

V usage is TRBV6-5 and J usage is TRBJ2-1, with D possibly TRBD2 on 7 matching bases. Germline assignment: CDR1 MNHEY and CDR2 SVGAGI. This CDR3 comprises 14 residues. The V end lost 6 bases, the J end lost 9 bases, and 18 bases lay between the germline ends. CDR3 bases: TGTGCCAGCAGAGACTGGAGGGGGGAGGGTGAGCAGTTCTTC. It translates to CASRDWRGEGEQFF.